These T cell receptor beta chains were read from a single sample in a study of monozygotic twins with inflammatory bowel disease. One entry per CDR3 protein, without DNA, is what TCRdb gives after re-calling the 5' RACE reads. This sample contains about 330,000 distinct CDR3 sequences. Material for sequencing was blood. The receptor source for this set is a human donor with ulcerative colitis or Crohn's disease, or a healthy co-twin of an affected twin (not recorded which). CDR3s include the opening cysteine and the closing phenylalanine or tryptophan.

V,J,CDR3
TRBV5-1,TRBJ2-4,CASSLLIRTENIQYF
TRBV5-6,TRBJ2-5,CASSWKPSSILETQYF
TRBV2,TRBJ2-2,CASLRDKPGELFF
TRBV15,TRBJ1-2,CATSSGTPGNYGYTF
TRBV5-4,TRBJ1-2,CASSPKINTNYGYTF
TRBV24-1,TRBJ2-3,CATSDHRGRSTDTQYF
TRBV20-1,TRBJ1-3,CSASRQGLVNTIYF
TRBV5-1,TRBJ2-7,CASSLEAGSPEQYF
TRBV6-4,TRBJ2-1,CASRGNWGNEQFF
TRBV9,TRBJ2-2,CTSSVGGSGELFF
TRBV4-1,TRBJ1-1,CASSQERVGATLEAFF
TRBV27,TRBJ2-7,CASSQWTSGPYEQYF
TRBV25-1,TRBJ2-2,CASSNRGTGELFF
TRBV5-1,TRBJ1-5,CASSLEGSVNQPQHF
TRBV5-1,TRBJ2-2,CATRGPGTGELFF
TRBV10-3,TRBJ2-1,CAISEFPRKENEQFF
TRBV6-1,TRBJ2-2,CASSGVGREGQPGELFF
TRBV24-1,TRBJ2-5,CATSEPRDRAETQYF
TRBV5-1,TRBJ2-5,CASSLGSGGETQYF
TRBV24-1,TRBJ1-2,CATSDLRGDDGYTF
TRBV12-3/TRBV12-4,TRBJ2-5,CASSPGLGGGETQYF
TRBV7-9,TRBJ2-7,CASSPRPYEQYF
TRBV12-3/TRBV12-4,TRBJ2-1,CASSHQVSNEQFF
TRBV28,TRBJ2-3,CASSRQGPTDTQYF